This T cell receptor (beta chain) was identified in a study of blood T cell repertoires in COVID-19. TCRdb keeps only in-frame clones here, not all; method: immunoSEQ multiplex PCR. The sample records roughly 570,000 clones, about 89% being singletons. Germline-derived CDR1 and CDR2 are ENHRY and SYGVKD. Trimming at V came to 3 bases and at J to 6 bases, leaving 19 bases not matched to a gene. CDR3 length: 19 amino acids. This clone was observed a single time. This chain uses TRBV10-3 with TRBJ1-5, with 8 bases that match TRBD1. The source of this sequence is a woman aged 50 to 60 with COVID-19, enrolled during active disease. Sequenced sample: peripheral blood. This chain's CDR3 is CAISDPGTGSIFGSQPQHF. The CDR3 bases are TGTGCCATCAGTGACCCCGGGACAGGTAGTATCTTTGGAAGTCAGCCCCAGCATTTT.